This TCR beta chain was found in a study of blood T cells in healthy people across ages. CDR1 and CDR2 from the germline V gene are LGHDT and YNNKEL (reference sequence). The V end lost 1 base, the J end lost 10 bases, and 13 bases lay between the germline ends. The length of the CDR3 is 13 residues. This clonotype was counted many times. Next came a second PCR, run for about 6 to 12 cycles, which used a sample-barcoded 5' primer along with a J-beta primer mix. MiXCR, run by TCRdb on the 5' RACE reads, gives a single entry per CDR3 protein. This sample carries approximately 1.5 million distinct CDR3 sequences, 30% to 40% of them seen once, and the ten largest clones take about 11%.

The sample was blood. This TCR derives from a woman aged 25 to 39 in good health. The rearrangement uses TRBV3-1 and TRBJ1-2, with D unclear. Here the CDR3 reads CASSQVGDDPYTF. The CDR3 coding sequence is TGTGCCAGCAGCCAAGTTGGAGACGACCCCTACACCTTC.